This entry lists 20 T cell receptor beta chains sequenced from one sample in a study of shared clonotypes between healthy human individuals. The repertoire was sequenced with immunoSEQ multiplex PCR; TCRdb's copy has only in-frame clones and lacks some. Altogether under 600,000 clones are present, around 97% being singletons, with the ten largest covering around 0.058%. Sequencing input: naive CD4+ T cells sorted from blood. Subset given: CD45RA+ positively selected. The receptors originated from a woman in her twenties or thirties in good health.

This chain uses TRBV19 with TRBJ2-1; 9 positions agree with TRBD2. Germline values: CDR1 LNHDA, CDR2 SQIVND (reference sequence). The CDR3 consists of 16 residues. The J segment lost 6 bases and the V segment lost 4 bases, leaving 10 bases of the junction unmatched. The CDR3 reads CASSRVAGEVSNEQFF. The CDR3 bases are TGTGCCAGTAGTAGGGTAGCGGGAGAAGTCAGCAATGAGCAGTTCTTC.

The V call is TRBV7-8, the J call TRBJ1-2; D ambiguous. This CDR3 is 15 amino acids long. V dropped 4 bases and J dropped 7 bases, with 19 bases sitting between them. Germline CDR1 is SGHVS and CDR2 is FQNEAQ. This chain's CDR3 is CASSSLDPPLSGYTF. The CDR3 region has the DNA TGTGCCAGCAGCTCGCTAGACCCCCCTCTGAGTGGCTACACCTTC. The whole variable domain, filled in from reference TRBV7-8 and TRBJ1-2, reads GAGVSQSPRYKVAKRGQDVALRCDPISGHVSLFWYQQALGQGPEFLTYFQNEAQLDKSGLPSDRFFAERPEGSVSTLKIQRTQQEDSAVYLCASSSLDPPLSGYTFGSGTRLTVV.

Comments on this clone: Other DNA sequences in the same sample also yield this CDR3. The J gene is TRBJ2-3, the V gene TRBV5-1; D unresolved. The CDR3 runs to 14 residues. Germline CDR1 SGHRS, CDR2 YFSETQ. The germline V and J ends were trimmed by 0 bases and 2 bases, with 7 bases remaining between them. CDR3 sequence reads: CASSLGTSTDTQYF. In nucleotides, the CDR3 is TGCGCCAGCAGCTTGGGAACTTCCACAGATACGCAGTATTTT.

The chain joins TRBV5-1 to TRBJ1-1, with a possible D match to TRBD1 (6 bases). Between the trimmed V and J ends, which lost 4 bases and 4 bases, there was a span of 14 bases. CDR1 is SGHRS and CDR2 is YFSETQ in the germline V gene. This CDR3 is built from 14 residues. The CDR3 DNA follows: TGCGCCAGCAGCCCGGAGGGCAGGGGCACTGAAGCTTTCTTT. Translation gives CASSPEGRGTEAFF.

This rearrangement joins TRBV27 to TRBJ2-2; 11 nucleotides line up with TRBD2. The ends lost 4 bases at V and 1 base at J; junction bases unmatched: 11. This CDR3 has 19 residues. From germline, CDR1 is MNHEY and CDR2 SMNVEV (reference sequence). CDR3: CASSWAPSTSGVNTGELFF. The CDR3 nucleotides read TGTGCCAGCAGTTGGGCCCCGTCGACTAGCGGGGTGAACACCGGGGAGCTGTTTTTT.

The V gene is TRBV2, the J gene TRBJ1-1, with TRBD1 matching over 8 bases. Germline CDR1 SNHLY, CDR2 FYNNEI. The CDR3 is made up of 17 amino acids. V shed 2 bases and J 5 bases; nucleotides not matched to a gene: 13. Here the CDR3 reads CASSERLQGGSGTEAFF. The CDR3 DNA is TGTGCCAGCAGTGAACGTCTACAGGGGGGGTCGGGGACTGAAGCTTTCTTT.

V and J are TRBV7-2 and TRBJ1-5; D possibly corresponds to TRBD1 (6 bases). The germline V gene has CDR1 SGHTA and CDR2 FQGNSA. The CDR3 extends over 16 amino acids. V lost 1 base and J 6 bases, leaving 16 bases between the germline ends. The CDR3, as DNA: TGTGCCAGCAGCTTAGTAGCGGCAGGGGTTAGTCAGCCCCAGCATTTT. This codes for CASSLVAAGVSQPQHF. Full variable domain (missing parts from reference TRBV7-2 and TRBJ1-5): GAGVSQSPSNKVTEKGKDVELRCDPISGHTALYWYRQSLGQGLEFLIYFQGNSAPDKSGLPSDRFSAERTGGSVSTLTIQRTQQEDSAVYLCASSLVAAGVSQPQHFGDGTRLSIL.

V is TRBV18 and J is TRBJ1-5; TRBD1 agrees at 8 bases. The V and J ends lost 6 bases and 1 base, in that order; junction bases with no gene match: 11. Germline assignment: CDR1 KGHSH and CDR2 LQKENI. The CDR3 is 17 amino acids. In DNA, the CDR3 is TGTGCCAGCTCTCGGCGGACAGGGTTTGGGAGCAATCAGCCCCAGCATTTT. Translation gives CASSRRTGFGSNQPQHF.

V gene TRBV19 combines with J gene TRBJ2-2; D is possibly TRBD2 (6 bases). Germline V gene sequence: CDR1 LNHDA, CDR2 SQIVND (reference sequence). This CDR3 comprises 16 residues. The V gene lost 8 bases and the J gene lost 5 bases, with 21 bases spanning the gap. CDR3 sequence: CASSRRLVEKTGELFF. CDR3 coding DNA: TGTGCCAGTTCACGCCGACTAGTCGAAAAGACCGGGGAGCTGTTTTTT.

A word on this clone: This sample includes further DNA sequences coding for the same CDR3. The rearrangement uses TRBV19 and TRBJ2-3, with 10 bases that match TRBD2. With 4 bases clipped from V and 1 base from J, the junction kept 5 bases outside the gene matches. Per the germline V gene, CDR1 is LNHDA and CDR2 is SQIVND (reference sequence). The CDR3 is made up of 16 amino acids. The CDR3 protein is CASSTGLAGGTDTQYF. CDR3 DNA: TGTGCCAGTAGTACGGGTCTAGCGGGAGGCACAGATACGCAGTATTTT.

The gene calls are TRBV30 and TRBJ1-3; D ambiguous. CDR1 and CDR2 from the germline V gene are GTSNPN and SVGIG (reference sequence). The CDR3 length is 13 residues. Between the trimmed V and J ends, which lost 4 bases and 1 base, there was a span of 8 bases. CDR3 sequence: CAWTVGSGNTIYF. As DNA, the CDR3 is TGTGCCTGGACCGTGGGGTCTGGAAACACCATATATTTT. Full variable domain (remainder filled in from reference TRBV30 and TRBJ1-3): SQTIHQWPATLVQPVGSPLSLECTVEGTSNPNLYWYRQAAGRGLQLLFYSVGIGQISSEVPQNLSASRPQDRQFILSSKKLLLSDSGFYLCAWTVGSGNTIYFGEGSWLTVV.

The V and J genes are TRBV5-8 and TRBJ2-5; D perhaps matches TRBD1 (6 bases). Germline-derived CDR1 and CDR2 are SGHTS and YDEGEE. This CDR3 comprises 16 residues. The germline V and J ends were trimmed by 4 bases and 1 base, with 17 bases remaining between them. The CDR3 reads CASSGPQGRLQETQYF. CDR3 nucleotides: TGTGCCAGCAGCGGTCCACAGGGACGGCTCCAAGAGACCCAGTACTTC.

A single count supports this clone. The J gene is TRBJ2-3, the V gene TRBV19; D gene unclear. V lost 3 bases and J lost 2, with 12 bases in between. CDR3 length equals 15 residues. CDR1 and CDR2 (germline): LNHDA, SQIVND (reference sequence). CDR3 coding DNA: TGTGCCAGTAGTATCCCAATCTCGGCCACAGATACGCAGTATTTT. It codes for CASSIPISATDTQYF.

Here the CDR3 DNA reads TGTGCCATCAGTGAGTTCGGGGGGCTCAATGAAAAACTGTTTTTT. Translated, it gives CAISEFGGLNEKLFF. This chain connects TRBV10-3 to TRBJ1-4, with a tentative D call TRBD1 (6 bases). CDR1 and CDR2 (germline): ENHRY, SYGVKD. The CDR3 is made up of 15 amino acids. Trimming left V 1 base short and J 5 bases short, with 11 bases between.

V gene TRBV6-1 combines with J gene TRBJ1-5, with D unclear. This CDR3 is built from 15 residues. With 3 bases removed from V and 5 bases from J, the gap between germline ends came to 14 bases. CDR1 is MNHNS, CDR2 SASEGT, per germline. CDR3 residues: CASSDGPALYQPQHF. In nucleotides, the CDR3 is TGTGCCAGCAGTGATGGACCCGCCCTCTATCAGCCCCAGCATTTT.

The chain joins TRBV5-1 to TRBJ2-3, with 7 bases that match TRBD2. The CDR3 is 15 residues long. The junction had 5 bases not matched to a gene; V was cut back by 0 bases and J by 4 bases. Germline V lookup: CDR1 SGHRS, CDR2 YFSETQ. The CDR3, as DNA: TGCGCCAGCAGCTTGGCTGTGCTAGCGGCAGATACGCAGTATTTT. Translation gives CASSLAVLAADTQYF.

The chain carries TRBV19 and TRBJ1-4; D unclear. Per the germline V gene, CDR1 is LNHDA and CDR2 is SQIVND (reference sequence). The CDR3 is 12 residues long. V was pared by 7 bases and J by 7 bases, with 10 bases between. The CDR3 sequence: CASKRAAEKLFF. The DNA for the CDR3 is TGTGCCAGTAAAAGGGCGGCTGAAAAACTGTTTTTT.

The chain couples TRBV5-1 to TRBJ2-3, with 13 bases identical to TRBD2. The CDR3 length is 17 residues. The V and J ends lost 4 bases and 3 bases, in that order; junction bases with no gene match: 8. CDR1 SGHRS and CDR2 YFSETQ come from the germline V gene. The CDR3 loop reads CASSPGLAGIQTDTQYF. In DNA, the CDR3 is TGCGCCAGCAGCCCGGGACTAGCGGGAATACAGACAGATACGCAGTATTTT. The variable domain in full, completed from reference TRBV5-1 and TRBJ2-3, reads KAGVTQTPRYLIKTRGQQVTLSCSPISGHRSVSWYQQTPGQGLQFLFEYFSETQRNKGNFPGRFSGRQFSNSRSEMNVSTLELGDSALYLCASSPGLAGIQTDTQYFGPGTRLTVL.

The chain carries TRBV28 and TRBJ2-3; TRBD2 matches at 9 bases. Trimming cost V 2 bases and J 4 bases; bases outside gene matches: 7. This CDR3 is built from 16 residues. Germline V lookup: CDR1 MDHEN, CDR2 SYDVKM. CDR3 bases: TGTGCCAGCAGTTTAAGAGCGGGAGGTGGGGCAGATACGCAGTATTTT. Its protein product is CASSLRAGGGADTQYF.

This clone was seen only once. The chain joins TRBV28 to TRBJ2-5, with a tentative D call TRBD2 (6 bases). The J call may be wrong; the DNA end is better matched by TRBJ2-7. This CDR3 has 16 amino acids. Looked up from germline, CDR1 is MDHEN and CDR2 is SYDVKM. CDR3 DNA sequence: TGTGCCAGCAGTGGGATCCTAAGTTCTGGGGGGTACGAGCAGTACTTC. It codes for CASSGILSSGGYEQYF.